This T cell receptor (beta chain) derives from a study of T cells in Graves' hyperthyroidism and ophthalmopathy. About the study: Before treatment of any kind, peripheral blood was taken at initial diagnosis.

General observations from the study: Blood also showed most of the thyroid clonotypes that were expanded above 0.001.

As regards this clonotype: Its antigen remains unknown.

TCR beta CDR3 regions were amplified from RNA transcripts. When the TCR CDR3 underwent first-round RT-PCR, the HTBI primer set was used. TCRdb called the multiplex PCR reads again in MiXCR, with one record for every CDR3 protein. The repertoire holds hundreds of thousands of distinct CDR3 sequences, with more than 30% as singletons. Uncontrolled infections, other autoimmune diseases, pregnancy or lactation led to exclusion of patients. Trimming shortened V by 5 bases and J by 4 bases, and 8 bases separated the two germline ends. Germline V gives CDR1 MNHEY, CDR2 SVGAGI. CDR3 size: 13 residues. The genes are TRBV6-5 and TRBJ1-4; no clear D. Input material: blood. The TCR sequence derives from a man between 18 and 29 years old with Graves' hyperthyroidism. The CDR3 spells CASSLGVNEKLFF. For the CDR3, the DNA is TGTGCCAGCAGTCTTGGGGTTAATGAAAAACTGTTTTTT.